This paragraph covers one T cell receptor beta chain sequence. The sample has other DNA sequences that encode this CDR3 too. The sample comes from a study of blood T cell repertoires in COVID-19. Study overall: T cells, B-cell-depleted T cells, or PBMCs provided the cDNA or gDNA that served as material.

Trimming took 2 bases from V and 3 from J, leaving 9 bases between them. Germline loops: CDR1 SEHNR, CDR2 FQNEAQ (reference sequence). This CDR3 contains 14 residues. Repertoires were generated with immunoSEQ multiplex PCR, while TCRdb's copy carries only in-frame clones and drops some. Here the sample spans 120,000 to 150,000 clones, 60% to 80% being singletons. J is TRBJ2-3 and V is TRBV7-9; tentatively, D is TRBD2 (6 bases). The sequence derives from a man aged 45-65 years with active or convalescent COVID-19. The sequenced material came from peripheral blood. The CDR3 protein is CASSLTSITDTQYF. In nucleotides, the CDR3 is TGTGCCAGCAGCTTAACTAGCATAACAGATACGCAGTATTTT.